Each of the 15 T cell receptor beta chains below was sequenced from the same sample in a study of patients and donors after allogeneic stem cell transplantation. From the RT-PCR reads, TCRdb called clonotypes with MiXCR, one entry per CDR3 protein. The table records roughly 960,000 distinct CDR3 sequences, roughly 18% of them present only once. Sequenced: blood, either unsorted or a sorted T cell fraction (not recorded which). The receptors come from a human donor who was either an allogeneic HSCT recipient or a stem cell or donor lymphocyte infusion donor (not recorded which). It is not recorded whose cells these are; they may come from a transplant donor.

This clonotype was detected a few times. This chain links TRBV3-1 with TRBJ2-5; a weak D match, TRBD2 (5 bases). Germline V CDR1 and CDR2: LGHDT, YNNKEL (reference sequence). This CDR3 spans 17 amino acids. Trimming removed 3 bases at V and 4 bases at J, with 21 bases between. The CDR3 DNA reads TGTGCCAGCAGCCATCCGTACCGGGGAAAAATGGGAGAGACCCAGTACTTC. Translation gives CASSHPYRGKMGETQYF.

This clonotype was recorded many times. The J gene is TRBJ2-1, the V gene TRBV27; the match to TRBD2 covers 9 bases. Germline CDR1 and CDR2: MNHEY and SMNVEV (reference sequence). CDR3 length equals 17 residues. Trimming removed 0 bases from V and 6 bases from J; junction bases left unmatched: 9. CDR3 nucleotides: TGTGCCAGCAGTTTATCGACGGGCCTAGCGGGAAGCAATGAGCAGTTCTTC. Translation: CASSLSTGLAGSNEQFF.

The V gene is TRBV9, the J gene TRBJ2-5; D tentatively reads TRBD1 or TRBD2 (6 bases each). Germline V CDR1 and CDR2: SGDLS, YYNGEE. The CDR3 spans 16 residues. V gave up 0 bases and J gave up 0 bases, with 12 bases separating them. This chain's CDR3 is CASSVDPGANQETQYF. CDR3 DNA sequence: TGTGCCAGCAGCGTAGACCCGGGGGCAAACCAAGAGACCCAGTACTTC.

This clonotype was observed a handful of times. The chain uses TRBV27 and TRBJ2-7; 9 bases map to TRBD1. Germline-derived CDR1 and CDR2 are MNHEY and SMNVEV (reference sequence). V was clipped by 2 bases and J by 5 bases; unmatched bases: 4. This CDR3 is built from 14 residues. CDR3 coding DNA: TGTGCCAGCAGTTTACCGGGACAGGGTAACGAGCAGTACTTC. This translates into CASSLPGQGNEQYF.

In this sample, this clonotype turned up a few times. The gene calls are TRBV5-6 and TRBJ2-3, with 8 bases that match TRBD1. CDR3 size: 16 residues. Germline CDR1 is SGHDT and CDR2 is YYEEEE. V trimming: 1 base; J trimming: 1 base; junction bases outside the gene matches: 5. In nucleotides, the CDR3 is TGTGCCAGCAGCTTGCAGGGGGCGTGGGGCACAGATACGCAGTATTTT. It is translated as CASSLQGAWGTDTQYF.

As to this clonotype: The junction shows a germline mismatch at one end, possibly a read error. This chain joins TRBV5-1 and TRBJ1-4, with D perhaps TRBD1 (6 bases). The CDR3 has 16 residues. Germline values: CDR1 SGHRS, CDR2 YFSETQ. The CDR3 loop is CASSQVLGGSGEKLSF. The CDR3 DNA sequence: TGCGCCAGCAGCCAGGTTTTAGGGGGATCGGGCGAAAAACTGTCTTTT.

In its sample, this clonotype was seen a few times. The chain has TRBV24-1 and TRBJ2-2, with 8 bases matching TRBD1. V lost 9 bases, J lost 3 bases, and 11 bases stayed unmatched. CDR1 and CDR2 (germline): KGHDR, SFDVKD. This CDR3 is 16 amino acids long. CDR3 DNA sequence: TGTGCCACCGCCGCTGTTCAGGGGGCGGACACCGGGGAGCTGTTTTTT. It yields the protein CATAAVQGADTGELFF.

This clonotype came up a few times. The rearrangement joins TRBV20-1 to TRBJ1-2, with TRBD1 as a possible D gene (6 bases). Germline assignment: CDR1 DFQATT and CDR2 SNEGSKA (reference sequence). V lost 6 bases, J lost 8 bases, and 16 bases lay in between. The CDR3 is made up of 12 amino acids. This chain's CDR3 is CSANRVDRGYTF. CDR3 DNA sequence: TGCAGTGCCAACAGGGTGGACCGGGGCTACACCTTC.

This CDR3 is CASSQDRGDYEQYF. The CDR3 nucleotides are TGCGCCAGCAGCCAAGATAGGGGGGACTACGAGCAGTACTTC. The chain has TRBV4-3 and TRBJ2-7; the D call may be TRBD1 or TRBD2 (6 bases each). The CDR3 has 14 amino acids. Between the trimmed V and J ends, which lost 0 bases and 3 bases, there was a span of 9 bases. From germline, CDR1 is LGHNA and CDR2 YSLEER.

Only a few counts were recorded for this clonotype. The rearrangement uses TRBV11-1 and TRBJ2-2, with TRBD1 identical over 9 bases. The germline gives CDR1 SGHAT, CDR2 FQDESV (reference sequence). This CDR3 has 18 residues. V lost 5 bases to trimming and J lost 0 bases; unmatched junction nucleotides: 10. Here the CDR3 reads CASSRRTGANSNTGELFF. CDR3 sequence (DNA): TGTGCCAGCAGCCGGAGGACAGGGGCCAACTCGAACACCGGGGAGCTGTTTTTT.

Many counts were recorded for this clonotype. The gene calls are TRBV12-3 or TRBV12-4 and TRBJ2-7; 7 bases are a match to TRBD1. The CDR3 runs to 13 residues. V trimming: 6 bases; J trimming: 6 bases; junction bases outside the gene matches: 8. The CDR3 coding sequence is TGTGCCAGCAGCTCAACAGGGGTAGGCGAGCAGTACTTC. It codes for CASSSTGVGEQYF.

The chain is built from TRBV5-1 and TRBJ2-1; no definite D call. V dropped 0 bases and J dropped 5 bases, with 6 bases sitting between them. The germline gives CDR1 SGHRS, CDR2 YFSETQ. CDR3 length: 13 residues. The chain's CDR3 is CASSLGSNNEQFF. DNA for the CDR3: TGCGCCAGCAGCTTGGGTAGCAACAATGAGCAGTTCTTC.

The chain is built from TRBV20-1 and TRBJ2-1, with D perhaps given as TRBD1 or TRBD2 (6 bases each). The CDR3 has 14 residues. The germline V gene has CDR1 DFQATT and CDR2 SNEGSKA (reference sequence). The ends were cut back, 3 bases at V and 7 bases at J, with 16 bases in the middle. The CDR3 coding sequence is TGCAGTGCTAGTGAGGGGGGCCCCAGGAATGAGCAGTTCTTC. Amino acid sequence: CSASEGGPRNEQFF.

The sample holds a few counts of this clonotype. V is TRBV12-3 or TRBV12-4 and J is TRBJ1-5, with TRBD1 as a possible D gene (5 bases). This CDR3 has 17 amino acids. Trimming stripped 3 bases from V and 6 bases from J, with 21 bases between. The CDR3 spells CASSLSGDSKGSQPQHF. CDR3 DNA: TGTGCCAGCAGTTTGTCTGGGGACTCTAAGGGAAGTCAGCCCCAGCATTTT.

This clonotype was seen a handful of times. This rearrangement joins TRBV5-1 to TRBJ2-1; the match to TRBD2 covers 9 bases. J was trimmed by 7 bases and V by 1 base; bases with no gene match: 9. The CDR3 is 16 residues long. The germline gives CDR1 SGHRS, CDR2 YFSETQ. The CDR3 DNA follows: TGCGCCAGCAGCTTGATGGGAGCGGGAGGTCAAAATGAGCAGTTCTTC. This gives the protein CASSLMGAGGQNEQFF.